This T cell receptor (beta chain) was obtained from a study of OX40 agonist ivuxolimab in advanced cancers. Trimming removed 1 base at V and 7 bases at J, with 15 bases between. The CDR3 contains 16 residues. CDR1 is SGHRS, CDR2 YFSETQ, per germline. Repertoires were generated with immunoSEQ multiplex PCR, while TCRdb's copy carries only in-frame clones and drops some. The sample holds approximately 69,000 clones, 70% to 85% seen once. The specimen comprised CD4+ or CD8+ T cells sorted from blood, sampled in a trial of the OX40 agonist ivuxolimab. This sequence was found in an adult with an advanced solid tumor such as melanoma, head and neck, liver or kidney cancer. The J gene is TRBJ1-6, the V gene TRBV5-1; D ambiguous. The CDR3 loop is CASSLWERGQNSPLHF. The CDR3 nucleotides read TGCGCCAGCAGCTTGTGGGAGCGCGGGCAAAATTCACCCCTCCACTTT.